The 10 T cell receptor beta chains in this list originate from one sample, sequenced in a study of blood T cells in healthy people across ages. A second PCR of about 6 to 11 cycles used a sample-barcoded 5' primer and a J-beta primer mix. TCRdb reprocessed the 5' RACE reads via MiXCR and lists one record per CDR3 protein. Of 760,000 or so distinct CDR3 sequences listed, 20% to 25% are singletons. These data were likewise used in another study, on T cells of mothers and their children.

The sequenced sample was blood. The receptors here all came from a boy aged 10-17 years in good health.

This clonotype was seen more than once but under ten times. V usage is TRBV6-1 and J usage is TRBJ2-5; 10 bases are a match to TRBD2. The ends lost 2 bases at V and 7 bases at J; junction bases unmatched: 4. This CDR3 contains 14 residues. Germline-derived CDR1 and CDR2 are MNHNS and SASEGT. The CDR3 DNA is TGTGCCAGCAGTGAAATGGTAGCGGGAGGGACCCAGTACTTC. Encoded protein: CASSEMVAGGTQYF.

This clonotype has just a few counts. For the CDR3, the DNA is TGTGCCAGCAGAAAGACAGGGGGATGGGGTGGCTACACCTTC. This gives the protein CASRKTGGWGGYTF. The chain recombines TRBV28 with TRBJ1-2, with 9 nucleotides matching TRBD1. This CDR3 has 14 amino acids. V gave up 6 bases and J gave up 7 bases; unmatched junction bases: 9. Germline V gene lookup returns CDR1 MDHEN and CDR2 SYDVKM.

In the case of this clonotype: An end of the junction does not agree with germline; a read error may underlie this. The V and J genes are TRBV27 and TRBJ2-5; 8 bases align to TRBD2. The DNA end favors TRBJ2-1, so the J call may be wrong. CDR3 length: 14 residues. CDR1 MNHEY and CDR2 SMNVEV come from the germline V gene (reference sequence). In DNA, the CDR3 is TGTGCCGGCAGTTTACTACGGGAGGGGGGTGAGCAGTTCTTC. This encodes CAGSLLREGGEQFF.

The chain uses TRBV7-6 and TRBJ1-3; 9 bases agree with TRBD1. The CDR3 runs to 15 residues. Trimming took 4 bases from V and 1 from J; bases not matched to a gene: 2. Germline V gives CDR1 SGHVS, CDR2 FNYEAQ. The CDR3: CASSWTGESGNTIYF. CDR3 nucleotide sequence: TGTGCCAGCAGCTGGACAGGGGAATCTGGAAACACCATATATTTT.

V and J are TRBV28 and TRBJ2-2; D is uncertain. The germline V gene encodes CDR1 MDHEN and CDR2 SYDVKM. The CDR3 contains 14 residues. V was pared by 9 bases and J by 2 bases, with 13 bases between. CDR3 protein: CASSGLKNTGELFF. The CDR3 DNA reads TGTGCCAGTTCGGGTCTCAAAAACACCGGGGAGCTGTTTTTT.

This clonotype was observed a few times. This sequence joins TRBV5-1 and TRBJ2-7; D might be TRBD2 (6 bases). The closer fit of TRBJ2-1 to the DNA end suggests the J call may be wrong. This CDR3 region has 14 residues. Per germline, CDR1 SGHRS and CDR2 YFSETQ. The CDR3 DNA sequence: TGCGCCAGCAGCGCGGGATCGGACTACAATGAGCAGTTCTTC. It is translated as CASSAGSDYNEQFF.

This chain links TRBV11-1 with TRBJ2-1; 7 nucleotides align to TRBD2. The CDR3 is 14 amino acids. With 5 bases clipped from V and 3 bases from J, the junction kept 4 bases outside the gene matches. Germline V gene lookup returns CDR1 SGHAT and CDR2 FQDESV (reference sequence). The CDR3 DNA reads as TGTGCCAGCAGCAAACGGGGGGACTACAATGAGCAGTTCTTC. It translates to CASSKRGDYNEQFF.

This clonotype was counted a few times. CDR3 in amino acids: CATSDSKHGQQEETQYF. The DNA for the CDR3 is TGTGCCACCAGTGATTCAAAGCACGGTCAGCAGGAAGAGACCCAGTACTTC. The rearrangement joins TRBV24-1 to TRBJ2-5; D is unclear. Trimming took off 2 bases at V and 3 bases at J, with 18 bases between the two ends. In germline, CDR1 is KGHDR, CDR2 SFDVKD. The CDR3 consists of 17 residues.

The chain couples TRBV18 to TRBJ2-1, with 9 bases aligning to TRBD2. CDR3 size: 18 residues. Losses at the gene ends were 1 base for V and 4 bases for J; bases not matched to a gene: 11. Germline V lookup: CDR1 KGHSH, CDR2 LQKENI. CDR3 region: CASSPLMGIAGVYNEQFF. DNA for the CDR3: TGTGCCAGCTCACCACTTATGGGAATAGCGGGAGTTTACAATGAGCAGTTCTTC.

The chain's CDR3 is CASSFAVEGEETQYF. CDR3 nucleotides: TGCGCCAGCAGCTTCGCAGTTGAGGGGGAAGAGACCCAGTACTTC. V is TRBV5-1 and J is TRBJ2-5, with a weak D call TRBD1 (6 bases). The CDR3 has 15 amino acids. V was pared by 2 bases and J by 3 bases, with 14 bases between. Per the germline V gene, CDR1 is SGHRS and CDR2 is YFSETQ.